This TCR beta chain was captured in a study of blood T cell repertoires in COVID-19. Across the study: Samples of COVID-19 (acute and convalescent) were obtained from the United States, Italy and Spain. PBMCs, B-cell-depleted T cells, or T cells provided the cDNA or gDNA that made up the material.

This clone appeared a single time. This CDR3 region has 10 residues. Original processing notes: By means of reference gene primer amplification, nucleated cell counts were estimated. Sequencing used immunoSEQ multiplex PCR; TCRdb keeps in-frame clones, though not all of them. V and J calls and clone size are those listed in that table; D and trimming were worked out from the DNA. The repertoire holds around 110,000 clones, with 82% as singletons. Sample: peripheral blood. The chain couples TRBV21-1 to TRBJ2-7; the table gives TRBD2 as D, unverified against the DNA. TRBV21-1 constitutes a pseudogene. The sequence was collected from a woman in her sixties or seventies with acute or convalescent COVID-19. The CDR3 loop reads CASSNSYQYV. The CDR3 DNA sequence: TGTGCCAGCAGCAATTCTTATCAGTACGTC.